Listed below are T cell receptor beta chains from one sample, sequenced in a study of PD-1 blockade in classical Hodgkin lymphoma. TCRdb's copy holds only in-frame clones and misses some; the assay was immunoSEQ multiplex PCR. The table has 20,000 to 30,000 clones, over 75% seen once. The sequences come from peripheral blood mononuclear cells (PBMCs), collected at baseline. The receptors were sampled from a human donor with classical Hodgkin lymphoma. Each CDR3 is given with its conserved first and last residue.

v_gene	CDR3aa
TRBV5-6	CASSLGVDRGFGNQPQHF
TRBV7-8	CASSLAGGLEAFF
TRBV7-9	CASSSGQGSGYTF
TRBV6-6	CASSPGQENSPLHF
TRBV5-1	CASSPGTFSYTF
TRBV2	CASSVLSYEQYF
TRBV7-2	CASSLGGWIQGHGYTF
TRBV7-9	CASSFTGAGEQYF
TRBV5-1	CASSLGGPTLDTQYF
TRBV6-1	CASRTTGDYGYTF
TRBV5-6	CASSPTGANTEAFF
TRBV27	CASSHNDRGLSSPLHF
TRBV5-1	CASSWSGQGNTGELFF
TRBV9	CASSATPGGEGYGYTF
TRBV4-1	CASSRPTPNTEAFF
TRBV5-1	CASSPGTGNGYTF
TRBV4-3	CASSQEKMLEYTEAFF
TRBV5-1	CASSMTGQGYYEQYF
TRBV7-9	CASSLMGRGNTIYF
TRBV25-1	CASSDRKTNKETQYF
TRBV2	CASSYSGLAGGSPYEQYF
TRBV5-1	CASSQSGGASDTQYF
TRBV7-9	CASSSAGTYNSPLHF
TRBV19	CASSNGVSEPYNEQFF
TRBV4-3	CASSQGTGTANTEAFF
TRBV7-8	CASSSYTGGPTDTQYF
TRBV9	CASSLRGRTSGQETQYF
TRBV5-1	CASSLSGGQGTEAFF
TRBV5-1	CASSPNGGAPNTEAFF
TRBV4-2	CASSQDPGVDTGELFF
TRBV7-8	CASSLGVRAGGRLGQFF
TRBV6-6	CASSYDNRGDEQYF
TRBV5-1	CASSLGQNYNEQFF
TRBV5-1	CASSGVPDPSTGELFF
TRBV2	CASSGSGSNQPQHF
TRBV7-8	CASSLGGTGNTGELFF
TRBV27	CASSISSGGRSYNEQFF
TRBV5-1	CASSVAGITDTQYF
TRBV29-1	CSAGLAWGARGADTQYF
TRBV5-1	CASSLGNNEQFF
TRBV2	CASSAGLSKATQYF
TRBV7-9	CASSSSGAPRETQYF
TRBV7-3	CASSPGPGGAAETQYF
TRBV7-9	CASSLDRGNSPLHF
TRBV5-1	CASSSGPQTTSPLHF
TRBV28	CASSSPGNPEVYEQYF
TRBV7-9	CASSLAGQGGTDTQYF